This T cell receptor (beta chain) was identified during a study of shared T cell receptors in the human thymus. The germline V gene encodes CDR1 LNHDA and CDR2 SQIVND (reference sequence). The CDR3 consists of 15 residues. The V and J ends lost 4 bases and 4 bases, in that order; junction bases with no gene match: 7. Here immunoSEQ multiplex PCR was the method, and the copy in TCRdb shows in-frame clones only, minus some. The table includes 550,000 to 800,000 clones, roughly 85% detected once. The sample also formed part of further work on human thymus T cells. That report notes: Healthy Finnish infants undergoing corrective surgery for congenital heart defects were the donors. The study used thymus tissue resected during corrective heart surgery. Thymic and blood repertoires seemed to show skewed V and J gene use. Unrelated individuals were reported by related research to share highly overlapping thymic repertoires.

The V and J genes are TRBV19 and TRBJ1-2, with 9 positions matching TRBD1. The sample taken for sequencing was thymocytes. The receptor was isolated from a girl less than two years old with a congenital heart defect. CDR3 amino acids: CASSTGDRETYGYTF. DNA for the CDR3: TGTGCCAGTAGTACTGGGGACAGGGAGACCTATGGCTACACCTTC.